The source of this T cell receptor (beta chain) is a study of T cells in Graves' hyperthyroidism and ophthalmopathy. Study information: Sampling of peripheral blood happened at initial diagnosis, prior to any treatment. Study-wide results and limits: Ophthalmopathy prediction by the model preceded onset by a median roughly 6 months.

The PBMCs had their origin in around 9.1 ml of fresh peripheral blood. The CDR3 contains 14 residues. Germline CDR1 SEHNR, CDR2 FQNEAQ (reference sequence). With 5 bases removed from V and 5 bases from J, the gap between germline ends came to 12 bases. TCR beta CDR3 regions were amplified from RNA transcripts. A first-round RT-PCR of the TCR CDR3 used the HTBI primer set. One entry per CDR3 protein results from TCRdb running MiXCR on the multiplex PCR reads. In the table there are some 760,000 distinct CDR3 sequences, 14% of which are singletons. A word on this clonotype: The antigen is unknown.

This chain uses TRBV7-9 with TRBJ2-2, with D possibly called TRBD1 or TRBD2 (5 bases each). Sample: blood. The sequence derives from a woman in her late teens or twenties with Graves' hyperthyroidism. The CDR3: CASSGGRRTGELFF. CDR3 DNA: TGTGCCAGCAGCGGGGGACGGCGAACCGGGGAGCTGTTTTTT.